This T cell receptor (beta chain) was captured by sequencing in a study of T cell repertoires in cytomegalovirus infection. Germline-derived CDR1 and CDR2 are SGHVS and FNYEAQ. The V gene lost 10 bases and the J gene lost 6 bases, with 19 bases spanning the gap. This CDR3 region has 14 residues. This clonotype was observed a few times. Its antigen remains unidentified. From the reads, TCRdb called clonotypes with MiXCR, one entry per CDR3 protein. The sample yields 680,000 or so distinct CDR3 sequences, around a third seen once. This receptor was obtained from a human donor in good health (CMV status not recorded). Some clones in this sample may be carry-over from other donors' samples. This chain connects TRBV7-6 to TRBJ2-1, with unresolved D. This sample comprised cultured PBMCs, obtained from culture after CMV antigen stimulation. The CDR3 DNA reads as TGTGCCACAGCCAGAGCGTTGGTGGTCAATGAGCAGTTCTTC. Translation: CATARALVVNEQFF.